This T cell receptor (beta chain) was captured by sequencing in a study of response to subunit inactivated influenza vaccine. TCRdb fed the RT-PCR reads into MiXCR, producing one record per CDR3 protein. The sample records 450,000 to 700,000 distinct CDR3 sequences, 11% to 15% being singletons. Germline CDR1 reads KGHDR; CDR2 reads SFDVKD. V gave up 3 bases and J gave up 10 bases, with 12 bases separating them. The CDR3 spans 12 residues. Findings of the study overall: Each seasonal influenza vaccination recruits few new T cells, the authors suggested.

Many counts were recorded for this clonotype. Its antigen remains unknown. This specimen was PBMCs from blood, taken 11 to 12 days after vaccination. The sequence was collected from a man aged 50 or older who received an inactivated influenza vaccine. This chain connects TRBV24-1 to TRBJ2-7; a weak D match, TRBD2 (5 bases). CDR3 nucleotides: TGTGCCACCAGTGATGGGAGCACTCTACAGTACTTC. Amino acid sequence: CATSDGSTLQYF.